These 20 T cell receptor beta chains were all obtained from the same sample, sequenced in a study of blood T cell repertoires in COVID-19. Measured with immunoSEQ multiplex PCR; TCRdb has only the in-frame clones, and not every one. Here the sample spans approximately 170,000 clones, about 90% being singletons. The material sequenced was PBMCs or T cells enriched from blood (not recorded which). The receptors were gathered from a young woman who had recovered from COVID-19.

The rearrangement links TRBV5-4 to TRBJ2-3, with 8 bases identical to TRBD1. V gave up 0 bases and J gave up 4 bases; unmatched junction bases: 10. This CDR3 contains 17 residues. The germline V gene has CDR1 SGHNT and CDR2 YYREEE (reference sequence). DNA for the CDR3: TGTGCCAGCAGCTTGGCCCGGGCAGGACAGGGCTCAGATACGCAGTATTTT. This gives the protein CASSLARAGQGSDTQYF.

This chain connects TRBV28 to TRBJ1-2; 7 positions agree with TRBD1. The V gene end was trimmed by 6 bases and the J gene end by 2 bases; junction bases not matched to a gene: 3. This CDR3 has 13 residues. Germline V gene data show CDR1 as MDHEN and CDR2 as SYDVKM. The CDR3 bases are TGTGCCAGCAGGTCGGGACAGAACTATGGCTACACCTTC. Its protein is CASRSGQNYGYTF.

The chain combines TRBV5-1 with TRBJ2-7, with D perhaps TRBD2 (5 bases). This CDR3 contains 15 residues. Germline loops: CDR1 SGHRS, CDR2 YFSETQ. Trimming stripped 4 bases from V and 4 bases from J, with 18 bases between. The CDR3 protein is CASSQSRGSSYEQYF. CDR3 DNA: TGCGCCAGCAGCCAAAGCCGGGGATCATCGTACGAGCAGTACTTC.

V is TRBV10-1 and J is TRBJ2-7; 7 nucleotides agree with TRBD1. V shed 7 bases and J 1 base; nucleotides not matched to a gene: 10. This CDR3 is 15 amino acids long. Germline loops: CDR1 WNHNN, CDR2 SYGVQD (reference sequence). The CDR3 sequence is CASNLRTGPSYEQYF. For the CDR3, the DNA is TGCGCCAGCAATCTAAGGACAGGCCCTTCCTACGAGCAGTACTTC.

This chain joins TRBV7-2 and TRBJ1-1, with D possibly TRBD1 on 6 matching bases. The CDR3 covers 14 residues. Per germline, CDR1 SGHTA and CDR2 FQGNSA. V was trimmed by 0 bases and J by 4 bases, leaving 9 bases between them. The CDR3 DNA reads TGTGCCAGCAGCTTAGCGCACAGGGCCACTGAAGCTTTCTTT. This sequence encodes CASSLAHRATEAFF.

The chain couples TRBV2 to TRBJ1-1; no reliable D call. V lost 6 bases to trimming and J lost 0 bases, with 14 bases between them. CDR3 size: 15 residues. Germline V gives CDR1 SNHLY, CDR2 FYNNEI. The CDR3 DNA reads as TGTGCCAGCAGGGGTCGAACTATAATGAACACTGAAGCTTTCTTT. This gives the protein CASRGRTIMNTEAFF.

The rearrangement joins TRBV6-5 to TRBJ2-7, with 9 bases aligning to TRBD2. The germline CDR1 and CDR2 sequences are MNHEY and SVGAGI. V gave up 4 bases and J gave up 3 bases; unmatched junction bases: 4. CDR3 size: 14 residues. CDR3 coding DNA: TGTGCCAGCAGTTTAGCGGGGGAGAACTACGAGCAGTACTTC. It yields the protein CASSLAGENYEQYF.

The J gene is TRBJ2-7, the V gene TRBV6-6, with 10 bases matching TRBD1. The junction had 11 bases not matched to a gene; V was cut back by 6 bases and J by 6 bases. Germline V gene data show CDR1 as MNHNY and CDR2 as SVGAGI (reference sequence). The CDR3 extends over 15 amino acids. CDR3 sequence reads: CASRSSRDRGPEQYF. CDR3 nucleotide sequence: TGTGCCAGCAGGAGCTCCCGGGACAGGGGTCCCGAGCAGTACTTC.

The genes are TRBV5-1 and TRBJ2-7; TRBD2 agrees at 12 bases. This CDR3 is 15 amino acids long. V shed 0 bases and J 3 bases; nucleotides not matched to a gene: 1. The germline V gene encodes CDR1 SGHRS and CDR2 YFSETQ. CDR3 nucleotide sequence: TGCGCCAGCAGCTTGGAGACTAGCGGGAGCTACGAGCAGTACTTC. Translating gives CASSLETSGSYEQYF.

This chain joins TRBV6-5 and TRBJ1-4; 11 nucleotides agree with TRBD1. Germline CDR1 reads MNHEY; CDR2 reads SVGAGI. Trimming took 2 bases from V and 7 from J; bases not matched to a gene: 3. The CDR3 has 15 residues. CDR3 nucleotide sequence: TGTGCCAGCAGTTACGGACAGGGGGCGGGTGAAAAACTGTTTTTT. It yields the protein CASSYGQGAGEKLFF.

The chain links TRBV6-2 or TRBV6-3 to TRBJ2-1, with D perhaps TRBD2 (5 bases). CDR1 is MNHEY, CDR2 SVGEGT, per germline. The CDR3 extends over 14 amino acids. The ends were cut back, 5 bases at V and 0 bases at J, with 8 bases in the middle. The CDR3 sequence: CASSKRNSYNEQFF. The CDR3 DNA is TGTGCCAGCAGTAAGCGGAACTCCTACAATGAGCAGTTCTTC.

This chain links TRBV7-8 with TRBJ2-7, with 7 bases lining up with TRBD2. V shed 1 base, J shed 3 bases, and the junction held 6 bases outside the gene matches. This CDR3 region has 15 residues. The V gene's germline CDR1 is SGHVS and CDR2 FQNEAQ. DNA for the CDR3: TGTGCCAGCAGCTTAGGTGAGACTAGCCTCTACGAGCAGTACTTC. This gives the protein CASSLGETSLYEQYF. Together with reference TRBV7-8 and TRBJ2-7, the CDR3 gives the full variable domain: GAGVSQSPRYKVAKRGQDVALRCDPISGHVSLFWYQQALGQGPEFLTYFQNEAQLDKSGLPSDRFFAERPEGSVSTLKIQRTQQEDSAVYLCASSLGETSLYEQYFGPGTRLTVT.

This chain connects TRBV7-2 to TRBJ1-5; tentative D call: TRBD1 (5 bases). Germline CDR1 and CDR2: SGHTA and FQGNSA. This CDR3 contains 14 residues. Deletions cut 5 bases from V and 6 bases from J, with 14 bases between. CDR3 in DNA: TGTGCCAGCAGCCTACAGGATAGAGGTCAGCCCCAGCATTTT. Translating it yields CASSLQDRGQPQHF.

This clone was recorded a few times. The CDR3 DNA sequence: TGTGCCAGCAGCTTGGTGTCCGGGACAGGGGGTTATGGCTACACCTTC. Translating gives CASSLVSGTGGYGYTF. The chain couples TRBV5-4 to TRBJ1-2, with 11 bases aligning to TRBD1. Losses at the gene ends were 0 bases for V and 5 bases for J; bases not matched to a gene: 6. The CDR3 runs to 16 residues. Germline loops: CDR1 SGHNT, CDR2 YYREEE (reference sequence).

Here the CDR3 DNA reads TGTGCCAGCTCACCCCGGACAGGGTTGATTCGGAACACTGAAGCTTTCTTT. It specifies CASSPRTGLIRNTEAFF. This sequence joins TRBV18 and TRBJ1-1; TRBD1 matches 8 bases. V lost 3 bases, J lost 1 base, and 10 bases stayed unmatched. This CDR3 is built from 17 residues. Germline V CDR1 and CDR2: KGHSH, LQKENI.

J is TRBJ1-1 and V is TRBV5-1; 8 nucleotides match TRBD1. Germline assignment: CDR1 SGHRS and CDR2 YFSETQ. The CDR3 contains 12 residues. The V and J ends lost 6 bases and 8 bases, in that order; junction bases with no gene match: 6. CDR3 DNA: TGCGCCAGCAACCCAGACAGGGGAGAAGCTTTCTTT. Protein: CASNPDRGEAFF.

The rearrangement joins TRBV2 to TRBJ1-1; 7 bases are shared with TRBD1. The J segment lost 4 bases and the V segment lost 4 bases, leaving 6 bases of the junction unmatched. Germline V gives CDR1 SNHLY, CDR2 FYNNEI. The CDR3 sequence is 14 residues long. The DNA for the CDR3 is TGTGCCAGCAGTGTGGACAGGCCAGGCACTGAAGCTTTCTTT. It specifies CASSVDRPGTEAFF.

CDR3 bases: TGTGCCAGCAGCAAGGACAGGGCAAACTATGGCTACACCTTC. Its protein is CASSKDRANYGYTF. The chain uses TRBV6-6 and TRBJ1-2, with TRBD1 matching 8 bases. CDR3 length: 14 amino acids. V lost 6 bases to trimming and J lost 2 bases; unmatched junction nucleotides: 5. CDR1 MNHNY and CDR2 SVGAGI come from the germline V gene (reference sequence).

The V call is TRBV6-5, the J call TRBJ2-3; D is possibly TRBD2 (5 bases). CDR3 length: 12 residues. Trimming removed 7 bases at V and 4 bases at J, with 9 bases between. CDR1 MNHEY and CDR2 SVGAGI come from the germline V gene. CDR3 sequence: CASTLVADTQYF. The CDR3 coding sequence is TGTGCCAGCACACTAGTGGCAGATACGCAGTATTTT.

The gene calls are TRBV13 and TRBJ2-2, with TRBD2 as a possible D gene (6 bases). Germline CDR1 and CDR2: PRHDT and FYEKMQ (reference sequence). V gave up 5 bases and J gave up 6 bases, with 13 bases separating them. The CDR3 runs to 14 residues. The CDR3 here is CASSPQGGAGELFF. The DNA of the CDR3 is TGTGCCAGCAGCCCCCAGGGCGGGGCCGGGGAGCTGTTTTTT. The complete variable domain, with remaining parts taken from reference TRBV13 and TRBJ2-2, reads AAGVIQSPRHLIKEKRETATLKCYPIPRHDTVYWYQQGPGQDPQFLISFYEKMQSDKGSIPDRFSAQQFSDYHSELNMSSLELGDSALYFCASSPQGGAGELFFGEGSRLTVL.